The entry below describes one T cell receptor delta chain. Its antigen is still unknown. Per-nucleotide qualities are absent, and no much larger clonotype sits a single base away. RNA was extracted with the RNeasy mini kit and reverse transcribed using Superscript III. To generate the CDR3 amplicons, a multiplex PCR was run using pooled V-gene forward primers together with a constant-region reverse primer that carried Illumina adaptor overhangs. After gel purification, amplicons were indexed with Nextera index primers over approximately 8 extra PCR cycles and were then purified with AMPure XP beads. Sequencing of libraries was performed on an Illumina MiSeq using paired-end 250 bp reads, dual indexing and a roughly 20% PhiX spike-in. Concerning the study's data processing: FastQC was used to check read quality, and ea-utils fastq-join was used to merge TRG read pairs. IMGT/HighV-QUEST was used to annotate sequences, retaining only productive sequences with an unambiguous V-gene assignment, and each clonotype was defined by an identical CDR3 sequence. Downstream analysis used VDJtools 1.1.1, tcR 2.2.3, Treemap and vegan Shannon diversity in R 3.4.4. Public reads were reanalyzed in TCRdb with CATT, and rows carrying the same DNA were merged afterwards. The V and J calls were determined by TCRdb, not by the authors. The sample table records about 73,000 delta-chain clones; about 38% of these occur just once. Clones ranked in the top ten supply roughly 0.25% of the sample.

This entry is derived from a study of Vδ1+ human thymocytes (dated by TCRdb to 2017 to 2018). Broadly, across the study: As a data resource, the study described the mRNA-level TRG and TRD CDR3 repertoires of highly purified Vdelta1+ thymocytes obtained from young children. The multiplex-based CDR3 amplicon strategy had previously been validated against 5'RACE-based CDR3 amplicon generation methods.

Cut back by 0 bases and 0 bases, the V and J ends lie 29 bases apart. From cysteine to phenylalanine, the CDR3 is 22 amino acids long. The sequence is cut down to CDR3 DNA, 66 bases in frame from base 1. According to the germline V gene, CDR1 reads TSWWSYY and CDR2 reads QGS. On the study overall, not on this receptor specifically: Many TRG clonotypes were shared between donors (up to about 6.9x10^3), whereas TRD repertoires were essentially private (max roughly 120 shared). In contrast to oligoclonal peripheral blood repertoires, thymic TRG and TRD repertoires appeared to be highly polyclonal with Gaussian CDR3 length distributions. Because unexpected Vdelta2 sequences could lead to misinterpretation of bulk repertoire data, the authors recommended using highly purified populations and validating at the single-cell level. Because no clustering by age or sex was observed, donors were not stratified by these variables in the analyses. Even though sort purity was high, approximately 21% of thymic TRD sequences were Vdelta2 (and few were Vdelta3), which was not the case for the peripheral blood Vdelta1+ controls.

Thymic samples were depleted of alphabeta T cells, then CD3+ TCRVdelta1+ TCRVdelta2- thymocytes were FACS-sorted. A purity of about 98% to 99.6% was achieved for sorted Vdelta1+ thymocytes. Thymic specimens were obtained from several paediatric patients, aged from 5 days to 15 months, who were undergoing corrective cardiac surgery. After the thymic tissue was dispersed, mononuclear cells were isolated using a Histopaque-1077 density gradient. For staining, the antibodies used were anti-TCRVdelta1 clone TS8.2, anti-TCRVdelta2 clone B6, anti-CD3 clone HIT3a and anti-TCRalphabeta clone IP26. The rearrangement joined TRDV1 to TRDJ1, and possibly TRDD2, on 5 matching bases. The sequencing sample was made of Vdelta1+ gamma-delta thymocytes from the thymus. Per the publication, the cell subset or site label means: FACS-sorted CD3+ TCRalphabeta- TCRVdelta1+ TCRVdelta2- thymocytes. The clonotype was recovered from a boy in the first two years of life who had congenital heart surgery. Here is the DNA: TGTGCTCTTGGGGAACTTCCCCTACTCCCACCTTGGCGAGGACCTTACACCGATAAACTCATCTTT. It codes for CALGELPLLPPWRGPYTDKLIF.